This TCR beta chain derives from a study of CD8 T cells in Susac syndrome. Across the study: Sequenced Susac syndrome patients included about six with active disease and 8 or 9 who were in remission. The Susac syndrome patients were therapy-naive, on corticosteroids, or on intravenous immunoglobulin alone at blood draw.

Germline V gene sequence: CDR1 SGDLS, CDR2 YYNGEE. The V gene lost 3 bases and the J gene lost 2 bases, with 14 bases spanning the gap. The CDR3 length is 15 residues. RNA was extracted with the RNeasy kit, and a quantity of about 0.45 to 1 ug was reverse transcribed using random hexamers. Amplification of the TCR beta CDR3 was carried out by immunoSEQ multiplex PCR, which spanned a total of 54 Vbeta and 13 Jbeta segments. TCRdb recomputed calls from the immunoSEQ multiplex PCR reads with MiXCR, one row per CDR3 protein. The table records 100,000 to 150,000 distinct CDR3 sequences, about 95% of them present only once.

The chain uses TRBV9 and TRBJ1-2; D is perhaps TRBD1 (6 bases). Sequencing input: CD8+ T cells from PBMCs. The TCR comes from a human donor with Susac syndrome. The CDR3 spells CASSEGGSGNYGYTF. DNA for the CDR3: TGTGCCAGCAGCGAGGGGGGTTCTGGGAACTATGGCTACACCTTC.